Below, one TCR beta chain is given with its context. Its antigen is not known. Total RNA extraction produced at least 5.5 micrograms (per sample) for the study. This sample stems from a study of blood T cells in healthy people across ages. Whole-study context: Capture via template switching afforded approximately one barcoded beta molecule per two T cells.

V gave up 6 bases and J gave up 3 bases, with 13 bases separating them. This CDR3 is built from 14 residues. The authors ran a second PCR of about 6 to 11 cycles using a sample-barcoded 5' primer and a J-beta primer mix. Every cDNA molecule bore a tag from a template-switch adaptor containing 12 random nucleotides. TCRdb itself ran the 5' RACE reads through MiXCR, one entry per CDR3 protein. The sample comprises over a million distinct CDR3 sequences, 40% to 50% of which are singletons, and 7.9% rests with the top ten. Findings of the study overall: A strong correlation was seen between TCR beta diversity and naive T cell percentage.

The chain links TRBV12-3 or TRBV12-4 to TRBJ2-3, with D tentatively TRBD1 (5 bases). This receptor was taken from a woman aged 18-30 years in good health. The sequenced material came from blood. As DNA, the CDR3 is TGTGCCAGCAGACGACAGCTCAAAACAGATACGCAGTATTTT. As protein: CASRRQLKTDTQYF.